The entry that follows covers one T cell receptor beta chain sequence. The antigen remains unidentified. In TCRdb, the 5' RACE reads were re-called with MiXCR into one record per CDR3 protein. Of some 320,000 distinct CDR3 sequences listed, 7.5% to 9% are singletons. The data originate from a study of T cells after yellow fever vaccination. Broader study findings: A secondary response was less intense yet reached its peak sooner, at day 5 versus 15. Post-booster samples contained most primary-vaccination clones (more than 95% CD4, about 85% CD8).

This CDR3 is built from 12 residues. V was trimmed by 4 bases and J by 6 bases, leaving 6 bases between them. The TCR originated in a man between 18 and 35 years old who received the YFV17D yellow fever vaccine. The rearrangement uses TRBV12-3 or TRBV12-4 and TRBJ2-2; D gene unclear. The input for sequencing was CD4+ T cells sorted from PBMCs, taken 5 days after the yellow fever booster vaccination. CDR3 loop: CASSYSAGELFF. The CDR3 DNA reads TGTGCCAGCAGTTATTCGGCCGGGGAGCTGTTTTTT.